Each of the 27 T cell receptor beta chains below was sequenced from the same sample in a study of cytotoxic CD8 clonotypes in ibrutinib-treated CLL. Generated by immunoSEQ multiplex PCR, the TCRdb table keeps only in-frame clones and is missing some. The repertoire holds 250,000 to 350,000 clones, with around 76% as singletons. Here the sequenced sample was PBMCs, taken at disease progression, from a patient treated with ibrutinib. The source of these receptors is a human donor with chronic lymphocytic leukemia.

This rearrangement joins TRBV9 to TRBJ2-2; unclear D gene. Between the trimmed V and J ends, which lost 1 base and 5 bases, there was a span of 9 bases. Germline-derived CDR1 and CDR2 are SGDLS and YYNGEE. This CDR3 has 14 residues. The CDR3 region has the DNA TGTGCCAGCAGCGTAAAGGCTTCGACCGGGGAGCTGTTTTTT. It specifies CASSVKASTGELFF. Looking up the rest from reference TRBV9 and TRBJ2-2 gives the full variable domain: DSGVTQTPKHLITATGQRVTLRCSPRSGDLSVYWYQQSLDQGLQFLIQYYNGEERAKGNILERFSAQQFPDLHSELNLSSLELGDSALYFCASSVKASTGELFFGEGSRLTVL.

V is TRBV7-9 and J is TRBJ2-7, with 7 bases identical to TRBD1. Unmatched junction bases numbered 3, after V lost 0 bases and J lost 4 bases. The CDR3 sequence is 14 residues long. Per the germline V gene, CDR1 is SEHNR and CDR2 is FQNEAQ (reference sequence). CDR3 sequence (DNA): TGTGCCAGCAGCTTAGCCGGGACAGATTACGAGCAGTACTTC. This gives the protein CASSLAGTDYEQYF. Full variable domain (missing parts from reference TRBV7-9 and TRBJ2-7): DTGVSQNPRHKITKRGQNVTFRCDPISEHNRLYWYRQTLGQGPEFLTYFQNEAQLEKSRLLSDRFSAERPKGSFSTLEIQRTEQGDSAMYLCASSLAGTDYEQYFGPGTRLTVT.

The rearrangement uses TRBV28 and TRBJ2-1, with TRBD2 matching 13 bases. In germline, CDR1 is MDHEN, CDR2 SYDVKM. This CDR3 is 20 amino acids long. The V and J ends lost 3 bases and 1 base, in that order; junction bases with no gene match: 12. Here the CDR3 DNA reads TGTGCCAGCAGTTTGTTCCGGGGACTAGCGGGACTCCGTTCCTACAATGAGCAGTTCTTC. It codes for CASSLFRGLAGLRSYNEQFF.

This rearrangement joins TRBV6-5 to TRBJ2-7; D unclear. Looked up from germline, CDR1 is MNHEY and CDR2 is SVGAGI. V gave up 2 bases and J gave up 7 bases, with 9 bases separating them. The CDR3 covers 12 residues. In nucleotides, the CDR3 is TGTGCCAGCAGTTACCCCAACAGTGAGCAGTACTTC. This gives the protein CASSYPNSEQYF.

This chain connects TRBV10-3 to TRBJ1-6; 9 nucleotides agree with TRBD1. Unmatched junction bases numbered 5, after V lost 2 bases and J lost 9 bases. CDR3 length: 15 amino acids. CDR1 and CDR2 from the germline V gene are ENHRY and SYGVKD. The CDR3 reads CAISETGTGPSPLHF. The CDR3 coding sequence is TGTGCCATCAGTGAGACCGGGACAGGGCCTTCACCCCTCCACTTT.

The chain has TRBV9 and TRBJ1-1; D perhaps matches TRBD1 (5 bases). Trimming shortened V by 5 bases and J by 4 bases, and 9 bases separated the two germline ends. CDR1 and CDR2 from the germline V gene are SGDLS and YYNGEE. The CDR3 is 12 amino acids. CDR3 protein: CASRQGFTEAFF. CDR3 coding DNA: TGTGCCAGCAGGCAGGGTTTCACTGAAGCTTTCTTT.

V usage is TRBV6-6 and J usage is TRBJ2-3; D is possibly TRBD2 (5 bases). This CDR3 is 14 amino acids long. Germline CDR1 and CDR2: MNHNY and SVGAGI (reference sequence). The V and J ends lost 1 base and 6 bases respectively, with 11 bases between them. In DNA form, the CDR3 reads TGTGCCAGCAGTTACTATCCACGAGGGGATACGCAGTATTTT. Its protein is CASSYYPRGDTQYF.

The CDR3, as DNA: TGTGCCAGCAGTGCTCTTAGCGGGGATGAGCAGTTCTTC. It specifies CASSALSGDEQFF. The gene calls are TRBV28 and TRBJ2-1, with 8 positions matching TRBD2. The length of the CDR3 is 13 residues. Trimming removed 5 bases from V and 8 bases from J; junction bases left unmatched: 5. Germline lookup yields CDR1 MDHEN and CDR2 SYDVKM.

J is TRBJ2-1 and V is TRBV6-6; either TRBD1 or TRBD2 may fit D (5 bases each). Trimming took off 1 base at V and 2 bases at J, with 9 bases between the two ends. CDR1 is MNHNY and CDR2 is SVGAGI in the germline V gene (reference sequence). The CDR3 runs to 15 residues. The CDR3 nucleotides are TGTGCCAGCAGTTACTTTGGGACGGCCTACAATGAGCAGTTCTTC. It yields the protein CASSYFGTAYNEQFF.

This clone has a single count. The chain couples TRBV7-2 to TRBJ2-3, with unresolved D. V lost 9 bases, J lost 0 bases, and 13 bases lay in between. The CDR3 is 14 amino acids. Per germline, CDR1 SGHTA and CDR2 FQGNSA. The DNA for the CDR3 is TGTGCCAGTCGGCTAGTTTCCAGCACAGATACGCAGTATTTT. It is translated as CASRLVSSTDTQYF.

The J gene is TRBJ2-3, the V gene TRBV6-5, with D unclear. The V end lost 2 bases, the J end lost 1 base, and 7 bases lay between the germline ends. The germline V gene encodes CDR1 MNHEY and CDR2 SVGAGI. This CDR3 has 14 amino acids. CDR3 residues: CASSYGRGTDTQYF. CDR3 nucleotides: TGTGCCAGCAGTTACGGACGAGGCACAGATACGCAGTATTTT.

V is TRBV5-1 and J is TRBJ2-7; TRBD1 is a possible D gene (6 bases). The CDR3 extends over 17 amino acids. Germline lookup yields CDR1 SGHRS and CDR2 YFSETQ. Deletions cut 2 bases from V and 0 bases from J, with 18 bases between. The CDR3: CASSFTGTTPSSYEQYF. As DNA, the CDR3 is TGCGCCAGCAGCTTTACCGGGACAACTCCCAGCTCCTACGAGCAGTACTTC.

As to this clone: This specimen includes other DNA sequences encoding the same CDR3. This chain joins TRBV5-4 and TRBJ2-7; 10 bases match TRBD2. The V and J ends lost 1 base and 2 bases, in that order; junction bases with no gene match: 3. The V gene's germline CDR1 is SGHNT and CDR2 YYREEE (reference sequence). The CDR3 extends over 15 amino acids. The CDR3 DNA sequence: TGTGCCAGCAGCTTGAGTCTAGCGGGGGCCTACGAGCAGTACTTC. Translated, it gives CASSLSLAGAYEQYF.

This clone was found once. The V gene is TRBV13, the J gene TRBJ2-5, with D perhaps assigned TRBD1 or TRBD2 (6 bases each). Germline CDR1 PRHDT, CDR2 FYEKMQ (reference sequence). The length of the CDR3 is 15 residues. V gave up 7 bases and J gave up 4 bases, with 19 bases separating them. Here the CDR3 reads CASNKRAGAGETQYF. The CDR3 region has the DNA TGTGCCAGCAACAAGCGGGCAGGGGCGGGAGAGACCCAGTACTTC.

In its sample, this clone was seen a few times. The chain links TRBV7-9 to TRBJ2-5, with D possibly TRBD2 on 5 matching bases. This CDR3 region has 14 residues. V lost 0 bases and J 4 bases, leaving 9 bases between the germline ends. The germline CDR1 and CDR2 sequences are SEHNR and FQNEAQ (reference sequence). The CDR3 sequence is CASSLAASRETQYF. The CDR3 nucleotides are TGTGCCAGCAGCTTAGCGGCTAGCCGAGAGACCCAGTACTTC.

This clone was seen once. The gene calls are TRBV28 and TRBJ1-3; 9 nucleotides agree with TRBD1. Germline CDR1 MDHEN, CDR2 SYDVKM. The CDR3 runs to 17 residues. Germline trimming cut 4 bases from V and 4 bases from J; bases unmatched to any gene: 11. The CDR3: CASSSDYTGGVGNTIYF. Written as DNA, the CDR3 is TGTGCCAGCAGTTCCGATTACACAGGGGGCGTAGGAAACACCATATATTTT.

This chain connects TRBV5-4 to TRBJ2-3; D call uncertain. V was clipped by 1 base and J by 4 bases, with 19 bases between them. This CDR3 region has 17 residues. Germline V lookup: CDR1 SGHNT, CDR2 YYREEE (reference sequence). In DNA, the CDR3 is TGTGCCAGCAGCTTGAAATCCGGTGGGTGGATCGCAGATACGCAGTATTTT. This translates into CASSLKSGGWIADTQYF. Complete variable domain (other parts from reference TRBV5-4 and TRBJ2-3): ETGVTQSPTHLIKTRGQQVTLRCSSQSGHNTVSWYQQALGQGPQFIFQYYREEENGRGNFPPRFSGLQFPNYSSELNVNALELDDSALYLCASSLKSGGWIADTQYFGPGTRLTVL.

This chain joins TRBV11-2 and TRBJ2-4, with 7 bases matching TRBD2. V trimming: 5 bases; J trimming: 7 bases; junction bases outside the gene matches: 8. The germline gives CDR1 SGHAT, CDR2 FQNNGV. The CDR3 contains 14 residues. CDR3 in amino acids: CASSTSPGGNIQYF. Written as DNA, the CDR3 is TGTGCCAGCAGCACCAGCCCCGGGGGGAACATTCAGTACTTC.

The chain recombines TRBV5-8 with TRBJ2-7, with a possible D match to TRBD1 (6 bases). Per the germline V gene, CDR1 is SGHTS and CDR2 is YDEGEE. V was pared by 3 bases and J by 3 bases, with 10 bases between. This CDR3 comprises 13 residues. The CDR3 DNA reads as TGTGCCAGCAGCTCAGGGGTAGGCTACGAGCAGTACTTC. Protein: CASSSGVGYEQYF.

This chain links TRBV7-2 with TRBJ1-3; D ambiguous. The CDR3 runs 14 residues. Trimming cost V 3 bases and J 4 bases, with 10 bases left between them. The germline V gene has CDR1 SGHTA and CDR2 FQGNSA. The CDR3 coding sequence is TGTGCCAGCAGCTTCAAGATCTTCGGAAACACCATATATTTT. It specifies CASSFKIFGNTIYF.

J is TRBJ1-5 and V is TRBV7-8, with TRBD1 as a possible D gene (5 bases). CDR1 SGHVS and CDR2 FQNEAQ come from the germline V gene. Trimming shortened V by 1 base and J by 4 bases, and 11 bases separated the two germline ends. The CDR3 runs 15 residues. In DNA form, the CDR3 reads TGTGCCAGCAGCTTAGGTGGTTGGGGGAATCAGCCCCAGCATTTT. Its translation: CASSLGGWGNQPQHF. Full variable domain (remainder filled in from reference TRBV7-8 and TRBJ1-5): GAGVSQSPRYKVAKRGQDVALRCDPISGHVSLFWYQQALGQGPEFLTYFQNEAQLDKSGLPSDRFFAERPEGSVSTLKIQRTQQEDSAVYLCASSLGGWGNQPQHFGDGTRLSIL.

This clone came up once. The V call is TRBV11-3, the J call TRBJ2-2; no clear D gene. The germline V gene has CDR1 SGHNT and CDR2 YENEEA. V dropped 7 bases and J dropped 1 base, with 7 bases sitting between them. CDR3 length equals 13 residues. The CDR3 here is CASNVGNTGELFF. The CDR3 nucleotides are TGTGCCAGCAACGTCGGGAACACCGGGGAGCTGTTTTTT.

The chain joins TRBV2 to TRBJ2-5; 7 nucleotides align to TRBD2. The germline V gene encodes CDR1 SNHLY and CDR2 FYNNEI. CDR3 length: 14 amino acids. J was trimmed by 1 base and V by 10 bases; bases with no gene match: 9. The CDR3 DNA sequence: TGTGCCACCGGACTAGTAGGGCGCCAAGAGACCCAGTACTTC. Translating gives CATGLVGRQETQYF. Full variable domain (missing parts from reference TRBV2 and TRBJ2-5): EPEVTQTPSHQVTQMGQEVILRCVPISNHLYFYWYRQILGQKVEFLVSFYNNEISEKSEIFDDQFSVERPDGSNFTLKIRSTKLEDSAMYFCATGLVGRQETQYFGPGTRLLVL.

This clone has only one observation. The CDR3 loop reads CASKSGSGSYNSPLHF. The CDR3 DNA reads TGTGCCAGTAAGTCGGGGAGCGGGTCCTATAATTCACCCCTCCACTTT. The chain has TRBV19 and TRBJ1-6, with no clear D. Trimming pared 7 bases from V and 1 base from J, leaving 14 bases between. The CDR3 consists of 16 residues. Germline CDR1 and CDR2: LNHDA and SQIVND (reference sequence).

As concerns this clone: This same CDR3 is encoded by further DNA sequences in the sample. The chain recombines TRBV7-2 with TRBJ2-3; D is tentatively TRBD1 or TRBD2 (5 bases each). The CDR3 covers 15 residues. Looked up from germline, CDR1 is SGHTA and CDR2 is FQGNSA. Trimming took off 3 bases at V and 2 bases at J, with 12 bases between the two ends. In nucleotides, the CDR3 is TGTGCCAGCAGCTTGGGTCTGGGGGACACAGATACGCAGTATTTT. Amino acids: CASSLGLGDTDTQYF.

The chain employs TRBV5-1 and TRBJ1-2, with D uncertain. V lost 0 bases and J lost 4, with 22 bases in between. The CDR3 runs to 18 residues. Germline lookup yields CDR1 SGHRS and CDR2 YFSETQ. The CDR3 loop reads CASSLGPSPRAGSYGYTF. DNA for the CDR3: TGCGCCAGCAGCTTGGGCCCCAGTCCAAGGGCGGGTAGCTATGGCTACACCTTC.

The chain combines TRBV2 with TRBJ1-2; D gene ambiguous. Germline lookup yields CDR1 SNHLY and CDR2 FYNNEI. CDR3 length equals 17 residues. Trimming removed 4 bases at V and 2 bases at J, with 20 bases between. The CDR3 DNA follows: TGTGCCAGCAGTGGAGAGGGTAACAAAGACTGGAACTATGGCTACACCTTC. It yields the protein CASSGEGNKDWNYGYTF.